A single T cell receptor beta chain is shown here with its context. This record belongs to a study of blood T cell repertoires in COVID-19. Background on the study: The origin of the acute and convalescent COVID-19 samples was the United States, Italy and Spain.

The CDR3 length is 15 residues. Germline CDR1 and CDR2: SNHLY and FYNNEI. V shed 4 bases, J shed 8 bases, and the junction held 9 bases outside the gene matches. Participant-given clinical history determined each cohort assignment. Recovered status applied to Cohort 3 donors who had two consecutive negative PCRs. It also applied to those with clearance or with symptom resolution. Under the authors' procedure: The assay estimated nucleated cells by amplifying reference gene primers. The data were produced by immunoSEQ multiplex PCR, yet TCRdb's version contains in-frame clones alone and is incomplete. V and J calls and clone size are as listed in that table; D and trimming were resolved from the DNA. This table has about 300,000 clones, more than 75% appearing once.

This rearrangement joins TRBV2 to TRBJ2-3, with 10 bases matching TRBD1. The clonotype was recovered from a man under 40 who had recovered from COVID-19. Input material: PBMCs or T cells enriched from blood (not recorded which). The CDR3 region has the DNA TGTGCCAGCAGTGCGGGACAGGGGCCTAGGGGTACGCAGTATTTT. Protein: CASSAGQGPRGTQYF.